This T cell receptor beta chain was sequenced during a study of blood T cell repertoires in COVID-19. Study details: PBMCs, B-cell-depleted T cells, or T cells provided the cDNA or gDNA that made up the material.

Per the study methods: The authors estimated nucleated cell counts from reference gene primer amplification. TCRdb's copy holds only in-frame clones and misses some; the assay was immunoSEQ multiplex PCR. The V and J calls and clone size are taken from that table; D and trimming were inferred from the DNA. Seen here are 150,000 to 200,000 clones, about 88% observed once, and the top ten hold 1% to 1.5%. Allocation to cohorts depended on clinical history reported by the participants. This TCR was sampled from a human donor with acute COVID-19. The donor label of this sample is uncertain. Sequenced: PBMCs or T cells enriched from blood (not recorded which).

CDR3 in DNA: TGTGCCAGCAGCATGACTAGCGGGGGGTTAGGCGGGGAGCTGTTTTTT. Translation: CASSMTSGGLGGELFF. V is TRBV9 and J is TRBJ2-2; TRBD2 matches 13 bases. Germline V gene sequence: CDR1 SGDLS, CDR2 YYNGEE. The J segment lost 7 bases and the V segment lost 4 bases, leaving 7 bases of the junction unmatched. The CDR3 consists of 16 residues.